A single sample is the source of the 11 T cell receptor beta chains below, sequenced in a study of T cell responses to AZD1222 COVID-19 vaccine (dated by TCRdb to about 2021). The intended sense of this specimen's time point label: baseline before first vaccination. Library preparation employed the immunoSEQ multiplex PCR assay. TCRdb retrieved this table from immuneACCESS and kept in-frame rearrangements only. Not all clones are present; in checked studies, unresolved V genes account for under half, and no reason is known for the remainder. For this sample the table gives about 180,000 clones, of which 88% were detected only once. The ten biggest clones cover around 0.5% of the sample. The sequencing here drew on peripheral blood, taken on day 0 of AZD1222 vaccination. Receptor source: an adult in good health.

This clone appeared a few times. The CDR3 is CASSFGGENTEAFF. DNA for the CDR3: TGCGCCAGCAGCTTCGGGGGTGAGAACACTGAAGCTTTCTTT. The chain links TRBV5-1 to TRBJ1-1, with D perhaps TRBD1 (5 bases). CDR1 SGHRS and CDR2 YFSETQ come from the germline V gene. The germline V and J ends were trimmed by 2 bases and 1 base, with 9 bases remaining between them. The CDR3 covers 14 residues.

V is TRBV10-3 and J is TRBJ2-1, with 8 bases fitting TRBD2. Germline lookup yields CDR1 ENHRY and CDR2 SYGVKD. V lost 11 bases to trimming and J lost 1 base; unmatched junction nucleotides: 7. CDR3 size: 14 residues. CDR3 protein: CASYERGSYNEQFF. DNA for the CDR3: TGTGCCTCCTACGAGCGGGGGTCCTACAATGAGCAGTTCTTC.

The V and J genes are TRBV4-2 and TRBJ1-2; tentative D call: TRBD1 (6 bases). CDR3 length: 19 amino acids. Trimming shortened V by 0 bases and J by 0 bases, and 20 bases separated the two germline ends. CDR1 is LGHNA and CDR2 is YNFKEQ in the germline V gene. The CDR3 sequence is CASSQDEGHLPHTNYGYTF. The CDR3 DNA reads as TGTGCCAGCAGCCAAGATGAGGGACACCTCCCGCATACTAACTATGGCTACACCTTC.

The V call is TRBV29-1, the J call TRBJ2-1; 15 bases match TRBD2. The CDR3 covers 14 residues. The germline CDR1 and CDR2 sequences are SQVTM and ANQGSEA. Losses at the gene ends were 5 bases for V and 6 bases for J; bases not matched to a gene: 2. CDR3 sequence: CSVTGLAGGNEQFF. The CDR3 coding sequence is TGCAGCGTTACGGGACTAGCGGGAGGCAATGAGCAGTTCTTC.

This chain joins TRBV28 and TRBJ1-5; D unresolved. Deletions cut 3 bases from V and 4 bases from J, with 16 bases between. The CDR3 runs 16 residues. The germline gives CDR1 MDHEN, CDR2 SYDVKM. CDR3 region: CASSFSRSQYNQPQHF. The CDR3 nucleotides are TGTGCCAGCAGTTTCTCGCGTTCGCAGTATAATCAGCCCCAGCATTTT.

V is TRBV14 and J is TRBJ2-3, with D possibly being TRBD2 (7 bases). With 1 base removed from V and 0 bases from J, the gap between germline ends came to 17 bases. There are 18 residues in the CDR3. Germline loops: CDR1 SGHDN, CDR2 FVKESK. Written as DNA, the CDR3 is TGTGCCAGCAGCCAAGTCGGGCCCGGGGGGCTGAGCACAGATACGCAGTATTTT. Its translation is CASSQVGPGGLSTDTQYF.

As DNA, the CDR3 is TGTGCCAGCAGCTCTCCTAAGTGGGACAGGGAGGATGGGGCCAACGTCCTGACTTTC. The encoded protein is CASSSPKWDREDGANVLTF. The rearrangement links TRBV7-9 to TRBJ2-6, with 9 bases that match TRBD1. The V segment lost 4 bases and the J segment 3 bases; nucleotides outside the gene matches: 13. This CDR3 has 19 amino acids. CDR1 and CDR2 from the germline V gene are SEHNR and FQNEAQ (reference sequence).

The chain is built from TRBV6-2 or TRBV6-3 and TRBJ2-1; the D is unclear. The V gene's germline CDR1 is MNHEY and CDR2 SVGEGT. The V end was cut by 5 bases, the J end by 9 bases, with 8 bases between. This CDR3 comprises 11 residues. The CDR3: CASSRLTEQFF. In DNA form, the CDR3 reads TGTGCCAGCAGTCGCCTGACTGAGCAGTTCTTC.

CDR3 DNA: TGTGCCATCGGTGTGGGCGGGAGGGAGACCCAGTACTTC. Translating gives CAIGVGGRETQYF. The chain employs TRBV10-3 and TRBJ2-5, with 8 bases that match TRBD2. In germline, CDR1 is ENHRY, CDR2 SYGVKD. V lost 8 bases to trimming and J lost 5 bases; unmatched junction nucleotides: 7. CDR3 size: 13 residues.

The rearrangement joins TRBV7-6 to TRBJ2-2; 8 nucleotides line up with TRBD1. Trimming cost V 6 bases and J 6 bases; bases outside gene matches: 9. The CDR3 totals 15 residues. Germline V gene data show CDR1 as SGHVS and CDR2 as FNYEAQ. The CDR3 DNA sequence: TGTGCCAGCAGTTTGACAGGGGAAGTGGCCGGGGAGCTGTTTTTT. Translating gives CASSLTGEVAGELFF.

V usage is TRBV23-1 and J usage is TRBJ2-7, with TRBD2 matching 10 bases. TRBV23-1 is given ORF status, its function remaining uncertain. Germline trimming cut 0 bases from V and 1 base from J; bases unmatched to any gene: 9. CDR3 length: 18 residues. CDR3 protein: CASSQSASGRWFSYEQYF. For the CDR3, the DNA is TGCGCCAGCAGTCAATCCGCTAGCGGGAGATGGTTTTCCTACGAGCAGTACTTC.